This passage covers 29 T cell receptor beta chains from one sample sequenced in a study of OX40 agonist ivuxolimab in advanced cancers. TCRdb keeps only in-frame clones here, not all; method: immunoSEQ multiplex PCR. The sample lists under 80,000 clones; about nine tenths were seen once. The specimen comprised CD4+ or CD8+ T cells sorted from blood, sampled in a trial of the OX40 agonist ivuxolimab. These receptors were taken from an adult with an advanced solid tumor such as melanoma, head and neck, liver or kidney cancer.

V is TRBV11-3 and J is TRBJ1-2; 7 nucleotides match TRBD1. The CDR3 totals 13 residues. CDR1 is SGHNT, CDR2 YENEEA, per germline. Trimming removed 4 bases from V and 5 bases from J; junction bases left unmatched: 4. The CDR3 sequence is CASSWDRAYGYTF. The CDR3 DNA reads as TGTGCCAGCAGCTGGGACAGAGCGTATGGCTACACCTTC.

The chain joins TRBV11-3 to TRBJ1-2, with 8 bases fitting TRBD1. Germline CDR1 is SGHNT and CDR2 is YENEEA. The CDR3 spans 15 residues. The trim removed 5 bases at V and 7 bases at J, leaving 12 bases unmatched. The DNA for the CDR3 is TGTGCCAGCAGCACCAACCCGGACAGGGAGGGTGGCTACACCTTC. Residues: CASSTNPDREGGYTF. The variable domain in full, completed from reference TRBV11-3 and TRBJ1-2, reads EAGVVQSPRYKIIEKKQPVAFWCNPISGHNTLYWYLQNLGQGPELLIRYENEEAVDDSQLPKDRFSAERLKGVDSTLKIQPAELGDSAVYLCASSTNPDREGGYTFGSGTRLTVV.

The genes are TRBV4-1 and TRBJ2-2; 12 bases agree with TRBD2. CDR3 length equals 15 residues. Germline values: CDR1 MGHRA, CDR2 YSYEKL. After removal of 3 bases from V and 4 bases from J, the junction contained 0 bases not matched to a gene. DNA for the CDR3: TGCGCCAGCAGCCAGGGACTAGCGGGCACCGGGGAGCTGTTTTTT. Translated: CASSQGLAGTGELFF.

V usage is TRBV11-3 and J usage is TRBJ2-1, with 12 bases aligning to TRBD2. V lost 1 base, J lost 6 bases, and 1 base stayed unmatched. This CDR3 is 15 amino acids long. Germline lookup yields CDR1 SGHNT and CDR2 YENEEA. CDR3 nucleotides: TGTGCCAGCAGCTTAGTGACTAGCGGGGGCAATGAGCAGTTCTTC. It translates to CASSLVTSGGNEQFF. The full variable domain, rest sourced from reference TRBV11-3 and TRBJ2-1, is EAGVVQSPRYKIIEKKQPVAFWCNPISGHNTLYWYLQNLGQGPELLIRYENEEAVDDSQLPKDRFSAERLKGVDSTLKIQPAELGDSAVYLCASSLVTSGGNEQFFGPGTRLTVL.

This sequence joins TRBV5-6 and TRBJ1-2; 7 positions agree with TRBD1. The CDR3 length is 14 residues. Germline CDR1 is SGHDT and CDR2 is YYEEEE. Losses at the gene ends were 5 bases for V and 1 base for J; bases not matched to a gene: 5. The CDR3 DNA sequence: TGTGCCAGCAGTAACAGGGGCCGTAACTATGGCTACACCTTC. It is translated as CASSNRGRNYGYTF.

This clone is a singleton in its sample. V and J are TRBV6-5 and TRBJ2-7; TRBD1 agrees at 11 bases. The germline V gene encodes CDR1 MNHEY and CDR2 SVGAGI. V shed 5 bases, J shed 3 bases, and the junction held 6 bases outside the gene matches. The CDR3 contains 15 residues. The CDR3 reads CASSNGQGANYEQYF. Here the CDR3 DNA reads TGTGCCAGCAGTAACGGACAGGGGGCAAACTACGAGCAGTACTTC.

The J gene is TRBJ1-2, the V gene TRBV6-5; 8 bases match TRBD1. Germline lookup yields CDR1 MNHEY and CDR2 SVGAGI. V lost 6 bases to trimming and J lost 5 bases; unmatched junction nucleotides: 8. This CDR3 is built from 14 residues. CDR3 nucleotides: TGTGCCAGCAGAGCGACAGGGGCCCAATATGGCTACACCTTC. Protein product: CASRATGAQYGYTF.

The chain carries TRBV25-1 and TRBJ2-1; D is possibly TRBD2 (6 bases). The germline V and J ends were trimmed by 3 bases and 4 bases, with 16 bases remaining between them. Germline values: CDR1 MGHDK, CDR2 SYGVNS. The CDR3 extends over 16 amino acids. CDR3 nucleotide sequence: TGTGCCAGCAGTGATCCCGGAGGGCCGGATTACAATGAGCAGTTCTTC. This codes for CASSDPGGPDYNEQFF.

Points on this clone: Other DNA sequences in this sample translate to the same CDR3. V and J are TRBV2 and TRBJ2-2; possible D gene TRBD1, 5 bases. The CDR3 length is 14 residues. Germline V gene sequence: CDR1 SNHLY, CDR2 FYNNEI. V was cut by 2 bases and J by 8 bases, with 12 bases left in between. This CDR3 reads CASSERGQGGELFF. Here the CDR3 DNA reads TGTGCCAGCAGTGAAAGGGGTCAGGGAGGGGAGCTGTTTTTT.

CDR3 DNA: TGTGCCAGCTCACCCCCAGGCAGGGCGGGAGAGACCCAGTACTTC. Translated: CASSPPGRAGETQYF. V usage is TRBV18 and J usage is TRBJ2-5; the D call may be TRBD1 or TRBD2 (5 bases each). V was cut by 3 bases and J by 4 bases, with 15 bases left in between. Germline CDR1 reads KGHSH; CDR2 reads LQKENI. The CDR3 has 15 amino acids.

The chain links TRBV28 to TRBJ2-7; 7 nucleotides line up with TRBD1. Germline V gene sequence: CDR1 MDHEN, CDR2 SYDVKM. This CDR3 region has 11 residues. J lost 6 bases, V lost 6 bases, and 2 bases had no gene match. The CDR3 sequence: CASRYRGEQYF. Here the CDR3 DNA reads TGTGCCAGCAGATACAGGGGCGAGCAGTACTTC.

This chain links TRBV28 with TRBJ2-5; D might be TRBD2 (5 bases). Trimming cost V 4 bases and J 5 bases, with 11 bases left between them. Germline V gene lookup returns CDR1 MDHEN and CDR2 SYDVKM. This CDR3 spans 13 amino acids. CDR3 coding DNA: TGTGCCAGCAGTTCCGGACTGCGGGAGACCCAGTACTTC. The encoded protein is CASSSGLRETQYF. The entire variable domain, with the rest obtained from reference TRBV28 and TRBJ2-5, is as follows: DVKVTQSSRYLVKRTGEKVFLECVQDMDHENMFWYRQDPGLGLRLIYFSYDVKMKEKGDIPEGYSVSREKKERFSLILESASTNQTSMYLCASSSGLRETQYFGPGTRLLVL.

The CDR3 sequence: CASSLGDRYTDTQYF. In DNA form, the CDR3 reads TGCGCCAGCAGCTTGGGGGACAGATACACAGATACGCAGTATTTT. The chain recombines TRBV5-1 with TRBJ2-3; 7 positions match TRBD1. The CDR3 consists of 15 residues. V dropped 0 bases and J dropped 2; count of bases not matched to a gene: 3. From germline, CDR1 is SGHRS and CDR2 YFSETQ.

V usage is TRBV6-5 and J usage is TRBJ1-2; 8 bases are a match to TRBD1. Germline V gene data show CDR1 as MNHEY and CDR2 as SVGAGI. The ends lost 6 bases at V and 4 bases at J; junction bases unmatched: 7. The CDR3 is 14 residues long. CDR3 amino acids: CASRPTGVVYGYTF. DNA of the CDR3: TGTGCCAGCAGGCCGACAGGGGTCGTCTATGGCTACACCTTC.

V and J are TRBV6-1 and TRBJ1-3; perhaps TRBD1 as D (5 bases). Germline V CDR1 and CDR2: MNHNS, SASEGT. The V and J ends lost 7 bases and 2 bases respectively, with 15 bases between them. The CDR3 covers 15 residues. CDR3 sequence: CASTHGGTTGNTIYF. CDR3 nucleotides: TGTGCCAGCACCCATGGGGGGACTACTGGAAACACCATATATTTT.

The V and J genes are TRBV19 and TRBJ2-7, with D maybe TRBD1 (5 bases). Trimming removed 0 bases at V and 4 bases at J, with 19 bases between. The CDR3 contains 17 residues. CDR1 and CDR2 from the germline V gene are LNHDA and SQIVND (reference sequence). CDR3 DNA sequence: TGTGCCAGTAGTATAGATACGAGGAGTACCCCAGGGTACGAGCAGTACTTC. Residues: CASSIDTRSTPGYEQYF.

This chain uses TRBV11-3 with TRBJ2-2; 9 bases are shared with TRBD2. From germline, CDR1 is SGHNT and CDR2 YENEEA. The CDR3 sequence is 18 residues long. J was trimmed by 6 bases and V by 1 base; bases with no gene match: 12. The CDR3 DNA reads as TGTGCCAGCAGCTTAGCCCCGGTGCTAGCGGGAATAGCCGGGGAGCTGTTTTTT. Its translation is CASSLAPVLAGIAGELFF.

The chain has TRBV9 and TRBJ2-3; 7 nucleotides line up with TRBD1. This CDR3 contains 13 residues. V shed 2 bases, J shed 3 bases, and the junction held 0 bases outside the gene matches. Germline lookup yields CDR1 SGDLS and CDR2 YYNGEE. CDR3 amino acids: CASSVTGTDTQYF. In nucleotides, the CDR3 is TGTGCCAGCAGCGTGACAGGGACAGATACGCAGTATTTT.

This chain uses TRBV19 with TRBJ2-7; 9 positions match TRBD1. The germline gives CDR1 LNHDA, CDR2 SQIVND (reference sequence). CDR3 length equals 15 residues. After removal of 3 bases from V and 7 bases from J, the junction contained 10 bases not matched to a gene. The CDR3 bases are TGTGCCAGTAGTATGGGACTACAGGGGGCAAGTGAGCAGTACTTC. Protein: CASSMGLQGASEQYF.

The chain is built from TRBV18 and TRBJ2-1; D may be TRBD1 (6 bases). Germline V gene lookup returns CDR1 KGHSH and CDR2 LQKENI. The CDR3 is 16 residues long. Trimming pared 0 bases from V and 8 bases from J, leaving 17 bases between. Here the CDR3 reads CASSPPNLGAGDEQFF. The CDR3 DNA reads as TGTGCCAGCTCACCACCTAACTTGGGGGCGGGCGATGAGCAGTTCTTC. The full variable domain, in which reference TRBV18 and TRBJ2-1 provide the parts outside the CDR3, is NAGVMQNPRHLVRRRGQEARLRCSPMKGHSHVYWYRQLPEEGLKFMVYLQKENIIDESGMPKERFSAEFPKEGPSILRIQQVVRGDSAAYFCASSPPNLGAGDEQFFGPGTRLTVL.

The rearrangement joins TRBV5-1 to TRBJ2-7, with D tentatively TRBD2 (5 bases). The CDR3 sequence is 15 residues long. Germline values: CDR1 SGHRS, CDR2 YFSETQ. The V end was cut by 4 bases, the J end by 0 bases, with 14 bases between. Here the CDR3 reads CASSPGGHSSYEQYF. The DNA of the CDR3 is TGCGCCAGCAGCCCCGGCGGGCATAGCTCCTACGAGCAGTACTTC.

V is TRBV10-1 and J is TRBJ1-1, with D unclear. V was shortened by 2 bases and J by 4 bases, with 14 bases between the two germline ends. Germline V gene data show CDR1 as WNHNN and CDR2 as SYGVQD (reference sequence). This CDR3 region has 15 residues. The CDR3 is CASSEMRAGGTEAFF. The DNA for the CDR3 is TGCGCCAGCAGTGAGATGCGGGCAGGTGGCACTGAAGCTTTCTTT.

The rearrangement links TRBV30 to TRBJ1-6; D unresolved. Germline loops: CDR1 GTSNPN, CDR2 SVGIG (reference sequence). V lost 5 bases and J lost 7, with 15 bases in between. The CDR3 runs 14 residues. CDR3 protein: CAWLGGKKNSPLHF. CDR3 sequence (DNA): TGTGCCTGGCTTGGCGGAAAGAAGAATTCACCCCTCCACTTT.

This CDR3 reads CASSMVGGGGTEAFF. The CDR3, as DNA: TGTGCCAGTAGTATGGTCGGAGGGGGCGGCACTGAAGCTTTCTTT. The rearrangement joins TRBV19 to TRBJ1-1; TRBD1 matches at 7 bases. J gave up 4 bases and V 3 bases, and 8 bases lay outside the gene matches. Germline loops: CDR1 LNHDA, CDR2 SQIVND (reference sequence). The CDR3 spans 15 residues.

This chain joins TRBV11-3 and TRBJ2-1; D is possibly TRBD1 (6 bases). The CDR3 sequence is 14 residues long. Germline V lookup: CDR1 SGHNT, CDR2 YENEEA. With 5 bases removed from V and 7 bases from J, the gap between germline ends came to 15 bases. CDR3 nucleotides: TGTGCCAGCAGCCCGGGGAGTAGGGGGAATGAGCAGTTCTTC. This encodes CASSPGSRGNEQFF.

CDR3 in amino acids: CASSHNPIRSGMADQETQYF. The DNA of the CDR3 is TGCGCCAGCAGTCACAACCCAATCCGTTCCGGCATGGCGGATCAAGAGACCCAGTACTTC. The chain couples TRBV23-1 to TRBJ2-5; D gene uncertain. TRBV23-1 belongs to the ORF category, with a function that is uncertain. This CDR3 has 20 residues. The V gene lost 3 bases and the J gene lost 2 bases, with 28 bases spanning the gap.

V is TRBV19 and J is TRBJ2-1; D is undetermined. Per germline, CDR1 LNHDA and CDR2 SQIVND (reference sequence). V was trimmed by 8 bases and J by 0 bases, leaving 11 bases between them. The CDR3 is 14 residues long. The CDR3 loop is CASRTRSSYNEQFF. CDR3 nucleotide sequence: TGTGCCAGTCGGACGCGTAGCTCCTACAATGAGCAGTTCTTC.

V and J are TRBV14 and TRBJ1-3; D may be TRBD1 (6 bases). The CDR3 totals 14 residues. CDR1 is SGHDN and CDR2 is FVKESK in the germline V gene. V was pared by 4 bases and J by 2 bases, with 9 bases between. The CDR3 reads CASSRGQPGNTIYF. The DNA for the CDR3 is TGTGCCAGCAGCCGAGGACAGCCTGGAAACACCATATATTTT.

The rearrangement joins TRBV10-1 to TRBJ1-2, with D perhaps TRBD1 (5 bases). The CDR3 consists of 13 residues. Germline V lookup: CDR1 WNHNN, CDR2 SYGVQD (reference sequence). V lost 8 bases to trimming and J lost 3 bases, with 13 bases between them. DNA of the CDR3: TGCGCCAGCTCCGAGGGGCCCTACTATGGCTACACCTTC. Encoded protein: CASSEGPYYGYTF.